The rows below give T cell receptor beta chains drawn from one sample of a study of radiation and T cells in renal cell carcinoma. Profiling relied on immunoSEQ multiplex PCR, and the TCRdb table lists in-frame clones only, not all of them. In the table there are 25,000 to 40,000 clones, about 85% of which are singletons. Sequenced material: blood, taken from a patient whose treatment included radiotherapy and nephrectomy. The receptors originated from a man aged 60-69 years with renal cell carcinoma. The CDR3 runs from the conserved cysteine through the conserved F or W. Each record gives: J gene, V gene, clone size, D gene, CDR3 length, CDR3 DNA, CDR3 protein. A D gene is named only where the DNA matches it firmly. Rows give clone size only sometimes, using once, few, many, or a class for an expanded clone.

j_call: TRBJ2-2
v_call: TRBV27
clone_size: once
d_call: .
cdr3_length: 15
cdr3_nt: TGTGCCAGCAGTAACTCGATAAGGGGCCGCCGGGAGCTGTTTTTT
cdr3_aa: CASSNSIRGRRELFF

j_call: TRBJ2-3
v_call: TRBV7-8
clone_size: .
d_call: .
cdr3_length: 14
cdr3_nt: TGTGCCAGCAGCCCATTTGTTAGCACAGATACGCAGTATTTT
cdr3_aa: CASSPFVSTDTQYF

j_call: TRBJ2-7
v_call: TRBV7-2
clone_size: once
d_call: .
cdr3_length: 15
cdr3_nt: TGTGCCAGCAGCTTAGATGTTAGCGGCTCCTACGAGCAGTACTTC
cdr3_aa: CASSLDVSGSYEQYF

j_call: TRBJ2-2
v_call: TRBV4-3
clone_size: .
d_call: TRBD2
cdr3_length: 18
cdr3_nt: TGCGCCAGCAGCCAAGACCCGACTAGCGGGGGAAACACCGGGGAGCTGTTTTTT
cdr3_aa: CASSQDPTSGGNTGELFF

j_call: TRBJ2-1
v_call: TRBV5-5
clone_size: once
d_call: TRBD2
cdr3_length: 16
cdr3_nt: TGTGCCAGCAGCTCAAGACTAGCGGGAGATCGAAATGAGCAGTTCTTC
cdr3_aa: CASSSRLAGDRNEQFF

j_call: TRBJ2-2
v_call: TRBV21-1
clone_size: .
d_call: .
cdr3_length: 20
cdr3_nt: TGTGCCAGCAGCAAGGACAGAGCCGGACTAGCGGGAGGTAACACCGGGGAGCTGTTTTTT
cdr3_aa: CASSKDRAGLAGGNTGELFF

j_call: TRBJ2-5
v_call: TRBV30
clone_size: once
d_call: TRBD2
cdr3_length: 13
cdr3_nt: TGTGCCTCGCGGGAGATGGGCCAAGAGACCCAGTACTTC
cdr3_aa: CASREMGQETQYF

j_call: TRBJ1-1
v_call: TRBV20-1
clone_size: few
d_call: .
cdr3_length: 11
cdr3_nt: TGCAGTGCCAAACGGGACACAAGAGCTTTCTTT
cdr3_aa: CSAKRDTRAFF

j_call: TRBJ2-7
v_call: TRBV27
clone_size: .
d_call: .
cdr3_length: 14
cdr3_nt: .
cdr3_aa: CASSSSDRAYEQYF

j_call: TRBJ2-7
v_call: TRBV5-4
clone_size: .
d_call: .
cdr3_length: 15
cdr3_nt: TGTGCCAGCAGCGGGGGCGACGGAGGATACTACGAGCAGTACTTC
cdr3_aa: CASSGGDGGYYEQYF

j_call: TRBJ2-2
v_call: TRBV5-1
clone_size: once
d_call: .
cdr3_length: 15
cdr3_nt: TGCGCCAGCAGCTCGGCGTTCGGGGACGCCGGGGAGCTGTTTTTT
cdr3_aa: CASSSAFGDAGELFF

j_call: TRBJ2-1
v_call: TRBV30
clone_size: .
d_call: .
cdr3_length: 15
cdr3_nt: TGTGCCTGGAGTTTTTACTCGGGCCATCTCGGGACACATTTCTTC
cdr3_aa: CAWSFYSGHLGTHFF

j_call: TRBJ2-3
v_call: TRBV11-2
clone_size: .
d_call: TRBD2
cdr3_length: 15
cdr3_nt: TGTGCCAGCAGCCATGGACGGGGGGATACCGGTACGCAGTATTTT
cdr3_aa: CASSHGRGDTGTQYF

j_call: TRBJ1-3
v_call: TRBV7-2
clone_size: .
d_call: .
cdr3_length: 14
cdr3_nt: TGTGCCAGCAGCTTAGATAGCAGCGGAAACACCATATATTTT
cdr3_aa: CASSLDSSGNTIYF

j_call: TRBJ1-5
v_call: TRBV19
clone_size: .
d_call: .
cdr3_length: 14
cdr3_nt: TGTGCCAGTAGCAATATAAATAGCAATCAGCCCCAGCATTTT
cdr3_aa: CASSNINSNQPQHF

j_call: TRBJ2-3
v_call: TRBV10-3
clone_size: .
d_call: .
cdr3_length: 13
cdr3_nt: TGTGCCATCAGTGACGGTAGGGTGGATACGCAGTATTTT
cdr3_aa: CAISDGRVDTQYF

j_call: TRBJ2-1
v_call: TRBV29-1
clone_size: .
d_call: TRBD2
cdr3_length: 14
cdr3_nt: TGCAGCATCGGGGGTGTAGCGGGTAGCTATGAGCAGTTCTTC
cdr3_aa: CSIGGVAGSYEQFF

j_call: TRBJ2-7
v_call: TRBV2
clone_size: .
d_call: TRBD1
cdr3_length: 15
cdr3_nt: TGTGCCAGCAGGAGAGGGGGGACAGGGACCTACGAGCAGTACTTC
cdr3_aa: CASRRGGTGTYEQYF

j_call: TRBJ1-6
v_call: TRBV11-1
clone_size: .
d_call: .
cdr3_length: 15
cdr3_nt: TGTGCCAGCAGCTTAGTAGACAGGCGTAATTCACCCCTCCACTTT
cdr3_aa: CASSLVDRRNSPLHF

j_call: TRBJ1-3
v_call: TRBV30
clone_size: .
d_call: .
cdr3_length: 12
cdr3_nt: TGTGCGCTGGCTTCCTCTGGAAACACCATATATTTT
cdr3_aa: CALASSGNTIYF

j_call: TRBJ1-5
v_call: TRBV19
clone_size: .
d_call: .
cdr3_length: 16
cdr3_nt: TGTGCCAGTATTATGGACAGCAAGTATAGCAATCAGCCCCAGCATTTT
cdr3_aa: CASIMDSKYSNQPQHF

j_call: TRBJ1-6
v_call: TRBV28
clone_size: few
d_call: .
cdr3_length: 16
cdr3_nt: TGTGCCAGCAGGTTTGGCTCGGCCTCCTATAATTCACCCCTCCACTTT
cdr3_aa: CASRFGSASYNSPLHF

j_call: TRBJ1-5
v_call: TRBV29-1
clone_size: .
d_call: .
cdr3_length: 13
cdr3_nt: TGCAGCGTTGGCCCGGGTGGCAATCAGCCCCAGCATTTT
cdr3_aa: CSVGPGGNQPQHF

j_call: TRBJ1-3
v_call: TRBV23-1
clone_size: .
d_call: .
cdr3_length: 17
cdr3_nt: TGCGCCAGCAGTCACTATCCCTTTAAGGTTGGGAGAAACACCATATATTTT
cdr3_aa: CASSHYPFKVGRNTIYF

j_call: TRBJ2-5
v_call: TRBV18
clone_size: .
d_call: .
cdr3_length: 16
cdr3_nt: TGTGCCAGCTCACCATCCCTGGCGGGCGATGGAGAGACCCAGTACTTC
cdr3_aa: CASSPSLAGDGETQYF

j_call: TRBJ2-7
v_call: TRBV11-2
clone_size: .
d_call: .
cdr3_length: 12
cdr3_nt: TGTGCCAGCAGCACGCACTCCTACGAGCAGTACTTC
cdr3_aa: CASSTHSYEQYF

j_call: TRBJ2-7
v_call: TRBV27
clone_size: few
d_call: TRBD2
cdr3_length: 14
cdr3_nt: TGTGCCAGCAAGCGGGGGCCGTACTCCTACGAGCAGTACTTC
cdr3_aa: CASKRGPYSYEQYF

j_call: TRBJ2-1
v_call: TRBV7-2
clone_size: .
d_call: .
cdr3_length: 12
cdr3_nt: TGTGCCAGCAGAAGAAAAGGACCCATTGAGTTCTTC
cdr3_aa: CASRRKGPIEFF

j_call: TRBJ2-2
v_call: TRBV5-6
clone_size: .
d_call: .
cdr3_length: 14
cdr3_nt: TGTGCCAGCAGCTTGGCCTTTTTCACCGGGGAGCTGTTTTTT
cdr3_aa: CASSLAFFTGELFF

j_call: TRBJ2-5
v_call: TRBV5-1
clone_size: .
d_call: .
cdr3_length: 11
cdr3_nt: TGCGCCAGCCGCATCCAAGAGACCCAGTACTTC
cdr3_aa: CASRIQETQYF

j_call: TRBJ1-5
v_call: TRBV19
clone_size: once
d_call: .
cdr3_length: 14
cdr3_nt: TGTGCCAGTAGTGAAAGGACAGAGAATCAGCCCCAGCATTTT
cdr3_aa: CASSERTENQPQHF

j_call: TRBJ2-7
v_call: TRBV5-5
clone_size: .
d_call: .
cdr3_length: 15
cdr3_nt: TGTGCCAGCAGCTTGATTCCATTTGGACCCGACGAGCAGTACTTC
cdr3_aa: CASSLIPFGPDEQYF

j_call: TRBJ1-2
v_call: TRBV5-6
clone_size: .
d_call: TRBD1
cdr3_length: 17
cdr3_nt: TGTGCCAGCAGCTTGGGGACAGGGGTAGAGCGGGACTATGGCTACACCTTC
cdr3_aa: CASSLGTGVERDYGYTF

j_call: TRBJ1-1
v_call: TRBV20-1
clone_size: .
d_call: .
cdr3_length: 11
cdr3_nt: TGCAGTGCTTCCAGCAGAACTGAAGCTTTCTTT
cdr3_aa: CSASSRTEAFF

j_call: TRBJ2-7
v_call: TRBV5-1
clone_size: .
d_call: .
cdr3_length: 14
cdr3_nt: TGCGCCAGCAGCCCTGACAGGCTAACAAACGAGCAGTACTTC
cdr3_aa: CASSPDRLTNEQYF

j_call: TRBJ2-2
v_call: TRBV6-1
clone_size: few
d_call: .
cdr3_length: 12
cdr3_nt: TGTGCCAGCACGGAAATCACCGGGGAGCTGTTTTTT
cdr3_aa: CASTEITGELFF

j_call: TRBJ2-7
v_call: TRBV19
clone_size: .
d_call: TRBD1
cdr3_length: 17
cdr3_nt: TGTGCCAGTAGTATTGGGGCCCAAGGGGGCATGGGAACGCGGCAGTACTTC
cdr3_aa: CASSIGAQGGMGTRQYF

j_call: TRBJ2-2
v_call: TRBV12-5
clone_size: .
d_call: TRBD2
cdr3_length: 16
cdr3_nt: TGTGCTAGTGGTTTGGTAGTAGCGGGAGTAGTCGGGGAGCTGTTTTTT
cdr3_aa: CASGLVVAGVVGELFF

j_call: TRBJ1-5
v_call: TRBV18
clone_size: once
d_call: TRBD1
cdr3_length: 14
cdr3_nt: TGTGCCAGCTCACCATCAGGGGGTAATCAGCCCCAGCATTTT
cdr3_aa: CASSPSGGNQPQHF

j_call: TRBJ1-1
v_call: TRBV19
clone_size: .
d_call: .
cdr3_length: 15
cdr3_nt: TGTGCCAGTAGCTCGGGAGGGGCCCAGGTAGCTGAAGCTTTCTTT
cdr3_aa: CASSSGGAQVAEAFF